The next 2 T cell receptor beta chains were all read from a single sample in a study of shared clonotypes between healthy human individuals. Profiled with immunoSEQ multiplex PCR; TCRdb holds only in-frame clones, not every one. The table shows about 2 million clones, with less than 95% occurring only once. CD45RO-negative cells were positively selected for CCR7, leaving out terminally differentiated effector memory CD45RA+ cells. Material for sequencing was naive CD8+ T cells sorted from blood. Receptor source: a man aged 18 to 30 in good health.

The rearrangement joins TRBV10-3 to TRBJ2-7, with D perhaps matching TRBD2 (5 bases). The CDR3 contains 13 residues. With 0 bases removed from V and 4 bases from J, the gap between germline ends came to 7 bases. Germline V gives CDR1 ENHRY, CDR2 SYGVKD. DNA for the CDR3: TGTGCCATCAGTGAGTCGGGAGTTTACGAGCAGTACTTC. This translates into CAISESGVYEQYF.

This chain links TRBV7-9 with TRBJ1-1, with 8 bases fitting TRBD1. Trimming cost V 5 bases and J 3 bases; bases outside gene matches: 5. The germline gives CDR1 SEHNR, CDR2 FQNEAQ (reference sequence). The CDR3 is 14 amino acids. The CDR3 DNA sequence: TGTGCCAGCAGCCCCCCGACAGGGGACACTGAAGCTTTCTTT. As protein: CASSPPTGDTEAFF.